This T cell receptor (beta chain) comes out of a study of cytomegalovirus exposure and HLA in healthy donors. This CDR3 comprises 15 residues. Germline V gene data show CDR1 as SGHVS and CDR2 as FQNEAQ. V was trimmed by 1 base and J by 8 bases, leaving 15 bases between them. Broader study findings: One variant, a missense change in DCLRE1C, was linked in a later analysis to TCR beta V- and J-gene trimming. Presence/absence results assume similar sequencing depth per donor, which may not hold.

Primers included in the PCR were 60 Vbeta and 13 Jbeta primers. Sequencing was performed with immunoSEQ multiplex PCR; in TCRdb, only in-frame clones are kept and a portion is missing. The data contain 100,000 to 150,000 clones, around 80% of them singletons. In regard to this clone: What it recognizes is unknown.

The sequence was collected from a woman aged 60-70 years in good health and CMV-seropositive. The chain has TRBV7-8 and TRBJ2-1; D may be TRBD1 (6 bases). Input material: PBMCs. In DNA, the CDR3 is TGTGCCAGCAGCTTAGGGCAGGGGAGAGGCTATGAGCAGTTCTTC. Translating it yields CASSLGQGRGYEQFF.